This entry features one T cell receptor (beta chain) sequence. Its antigen remains unknown. The source of the sample is a study of cytomegalovirus exposure and HLA in healthy donors. Study details: Assignment to the Caucasian-associated ancestry cluster applied to around 76% of the approximately 400 genotyped donors.

Whole-study results and caveats: Researchers catalogued approximately 170 TCR beta chains as cytomegalovirus-associated. Highest at DRB1 and lowest at HLA-C, TCR association rates differed among HLA loci in a later analysis. The only immune exposure information that was available was CMV serostatus.

PCR amplification relied on 60 Vbeta primers (plus 13 Jbeta primers). Libraries were prepared by immunoSEQ multiplex PCR; TCRdb keeps only in-frame clonotypes and omits some of them. Across about 210,000 clones, the top ten clones capture less than 1% of the sample. This clonotype originated in a woman aged 25 to 39 in good health and CMV-seropositive. Source material: PBMCs.

This CDR3 is CASTSTGQPQHF. Written as DNA, the CDR3 is TGTGCCAGTACCTCGACGGGTCAGCCCCAGCATTTT. This sequence joins TRBV19 and TRBJ1-5; D unresolved. The CDR3 totals 12 residues. The V and J ends lost 7 bases and 6 bases respectively, with 10 bases between them. The germline V gene encodes CDR1 LNHDA and CDR2 SQIVND (reference sequence). Complete variable domain (other parts from reference TRBV19 and TRBJ1-5): DGGITQSPKYLFRKEGQNVTLSCEQNLNHDAMYWYRQDPGQGLRLIYYSQIVNDFQKGDIAEGYSVSREKKESFPLTVTSAQKNPTAFYLCASTSTGQPQHFGDGTRLSIL.